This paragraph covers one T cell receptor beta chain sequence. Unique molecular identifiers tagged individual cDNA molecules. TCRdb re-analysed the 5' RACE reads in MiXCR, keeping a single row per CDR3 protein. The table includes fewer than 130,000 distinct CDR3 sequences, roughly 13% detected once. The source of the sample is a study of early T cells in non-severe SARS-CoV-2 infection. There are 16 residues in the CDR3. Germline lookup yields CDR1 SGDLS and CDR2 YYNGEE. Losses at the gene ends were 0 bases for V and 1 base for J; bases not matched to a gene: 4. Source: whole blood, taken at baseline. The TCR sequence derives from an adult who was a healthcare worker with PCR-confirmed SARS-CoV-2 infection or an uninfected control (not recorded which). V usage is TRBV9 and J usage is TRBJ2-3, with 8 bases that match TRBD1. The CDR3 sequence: CASSVVGQAGTDTQYF. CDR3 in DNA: TGTGCCAGCAGCGTAGTGGGACAGGCCGGCACAGATACGCAGTATTTT.